Following are 23 T cell receptor beta chains from one sample sequenced in a study of Tregs in tolerant kidney transplant recipients. Profiling relied on immunoSEQ multiplex PCR, and the TCRdb table lists in-frame clones only, not all of them. Seen here are some 69,000 clones, roughly 89% observed once, and the top ten hold about 4%. Sequenced material: CD4+ T cells from blood. These receptor sequences come from a human donor in good health.

This clone occurred a few times. The rearrangement links TRBV7-9 to TRBJ2-2; either TRBD1 or TRBD2 may fit D (6 bases each). The length of the CDR3 is 16 residues. Germline V lookup: CDR1 SEHNR, CDR2 FQNEAQ (reference sequence). V was trimmed by 4 bases and J by 4 bases, leaving 16 bases between them. The CDR3 DNA reads as TGTGCCAGCAGCTACGCTGGGGGGCACGGCACCGGGGAGCTGTTTTTT. It codes for CASSYAGGHGTGELFF.

The V gene is TRBV7-9, the J gene TRBJ1-4; D is unresolved. The CDR3 extends over 14 amino acids. Trimming removed 3 bases from V and 5 bases from J, with 10 bases in between. Germline values: CDR1 SEHNR, CDR2 FQNEAQ (reference sequence). The CDR3 loop is CASSFGLANEKLFF. For the CDR3, the DNA is TGTGCCAGCAGCTTCGGCTTAGCGAATGAAAAACTGTTTTTT.

The chain links TRBV7-3 to TRBJ2-1; 14 bases line up with TRBD2. Germline loops: CDR1 SGHTA, CDR2 FQGTGA. The CDR3 length is 16 residues. V was clipped by 4 bases and J by 10 bases; unmatched bases: 9. CDR3: CASSSGGRTSGREQFF. The DNA of the CDR3 is TGTGCCAGCAGCTCAGGGGGGCGGACTAGCGGGAGGGAGCAGTTCTTC.

The chain carries TRBV7-2 and TRBJ2-5; the match to TRBD1 covers 7 bases. CDR3 size: 13 residues. Trimming cost V 5 bases and J 5 bases; bases outside gene matches: 5. The germline V gene has CDR1 SGHTA and CDR2 FQGNSA. The CDR3 bases are TGTGCCAGCAGCCTACAGGGGTGGGAGACCCAGTACTTC. This translates into CASSLQGWETQYF.

The rearrangement uses TRBV7-2 and TRBJ2-3, with D hard to call. The germline gives CDR1 SGHTA, CDR2 FQGNSA. The CDR3 totals 12 residues. Trimming stripped 5 bases from V and 4 bases from J, with 7 bases between. The CDR3 coding sequence is TGTGCCAGCAGCCCCCGGGCAGATACGCAGTATTTT. This translates into CASSPRADTQYF.

V usage is TRBV6-6 and J usage is TRBJ2-5, with unresolved D. The CDR3 runs to 11 residues. CDR1 MNHNY and CDR2 SVGAGI come from the germline V gene (reference sequence). With 7 bases removed from V and 8 bases from J, the gap between germline ends came to 11 bases. CDR3 bases: TGTGCCAGCACTGAAGAGAGTACCCAGTACTTC. This codes for CASTEESTQYF.

V gene TRBV6-6 combines with J gene TRBJ1-5, with unresolved D. This CDR3 comprises 13 residues. V was trimmed by 2 bases and J by 7 bases, leaving 9 bases between them. Germline CDR1 is MNHNY and CDR2 is SVGAGI (reference sequence). The DNA of the CDR3 is TGTGCCAGCAGTTACGCTGACGGGCAGCCCCAGCATTTT. Protein sequence: CASSYADGQPQHF.

This clone was observed a single time. The same CDR3 also results from other DNA sequences found in this sample. The chain combines TRBV7-3 with TRBJ1-1; D not certain. Germline V gene sequence: CDR1 SGHTA, CDR2 FQGTGA. This CDR3 has 13 amino acids. Trimming removed 5 bases from V and 2 bases from J, with 9 bases in between. CDR3 in amino acids: CASSHGRNTEAFF. CDR3 nucleotide sequence: TGTGCCAGCAGCCACGGGCGTAACACTGAAGCTTTCTTT.

This sequence joins TRBV5-1 and TRBJ2-2; 12 positions agree with TRBD1. V shed 1 base, J shed 8 bases, and the junction held 9 bases outside the gene matches. The germline V gene has CDR1 SGHRS and CDR2 YFSETQ. CDR3 length: 17 amino acids. CDR3 coding DNA: TGCGCCAGCAGCTTGATCGGCGGGACAGGGGGCGGTGGGGAGCTGTTTTTT. Translating it yields CASSLIGGTGGGGELFF.

V and J are TRBV7-2 and TRBJ2-5, with 9 bases matching TRBD2. V lost 3 bases and J lost 7; bases outside the gene matches: 15. Per germline, CDR1 SGHTA and CDR2 FQGNSA. The CDR3 has 17 amino acids. The chain's CDR3 is CASSLGIGGGAPGTQYF. Here the CDR3 DNA reads TGTGCCAGCAGCTTGGGGATAGGCGGGGGGGCCCCGGGGACCCAGTACTTC.

The chain joins TRBV4-1 to TRBJ2-2; unclear D gene. The CDR3 spans 15 residues. V lost 3 bases, J lost 6 bases, and 14 bases lay in between. CDR1 MGHRA and CDR2 YSYEKL come from the germline V gene. The CDR3 here is CASSHSPSSAGELFF. CDR3 coding DNA: TGCGCCAGCAGCCACTCCCCATCTAGTGCCGGGGAGCTGTTTTTT.

In its sample, this clone was seen once. The chain carries TRBV5-6 and TRBJ2-5, with D unresolved. Germline V gene lookup returns CDR1 SGHDT and CDR2 YYEEEE. Trimming shortened V by 1 base and J by 5 bases, and 9 bases separated the two germline ends. The CDR3 has 13 residues. The CDR3 protein is CASSLRNGETQYF. CDR3 sequence (DNA): TGTGCCAGCAGCTTGAGGAACGGGGAGACCCAGTACTTC. Combining the CDR3 with reference TRBV5-6 and TRBJ2-5 gives the whole variable domain DAGVTQSPTHLIKTRGQQVTLRCSPKSGHDTVSWYQQALGQGPQFIFQYYEEEERQRGNFPDRFSGHQFPNYSSELNVNALLLGDSALYLCASSLRNGETQYFGPGTRLLVL.

This chain uses TRBV9 with TRBJ2-7, with 7 bases that match TRBD1. Germline loops: CDR1 SGDLS, CDR2 YYNGEE. The V and J ends lost 1 base and 3 bases, in that order; junction bases with no gene match: 4. The CDR3 runs 14 residues. The CDR3: CASSVTGQSYEQYF. CDR3 DNA: TGTGCCAGCAGCGTAACGGGACAGAGCTACGAGCAGTACTTC.

The rearrangement joins TRBV11-3 to TRBJ2-3; D not certain. From germline, CDR1 is SGHNT and CDR2 YENEEA. With 0 bases removed from V and 4 bases from J, the gap between germline ends came to 5 bases. The CDR3 runs 13 residues. CDR3 in amino acids: CASSLDGADTQYF. CDR3 bases: TGTGCCAGCAGCTTAGACGGCGCAGATACGCAGTATTTT.

This chain links TRBV12-5 with TRBJ2-3; 7 bases are a match to TRBD2. There are 17 residues in the CDR3. Germline V gene sequence: CDR1 LGHNT, CDR2 FRNRAP. Unmatched junction bases numbered 11, after V lost 0 bases and J lost 5 bases. The CDR3 here is CASGLVRFSGEGDTQYF. The CDR3 nucleotides are TGTGCTAGTGGTTTGGTACGCTTCAGCGGGGAAGGAGATACGCAGTATTTT. Combining the CDR3 with reference TRBV12-5 and TRBJ2-3 gives the whole variable domain DARVTQTPRHKVTEMGQEVTMRCQPILGHNTVFWYRQTMMQGLELLAYFRNRAPLDDSGMPKDRFSAEMPDATLATLKIQPSEPRDSAVYFCASGLVRFSGEGDTQYFGPGTRLTVL.

V gene TRBV29-1 combines with J gene TRBJ2-2; TRBD2 matches 7 bases. The CDR3 covers 13 residues. V trimming: 7 bases; J trimming: 9 bases; junction bases outside the gene matches: 11. The V gene's germline CDR1 is SQVTM and CDR2 ANQGSEA. The CDR3 coding sequence is TGCAGCGCCAGGGCCCGGGGGGACCGGGAGCTGTTTTTT. It translates to CSARARGDRELFF.

CDR3 bases: TGCGCCAGCAGTGACGCGGGAAGAAGCACAGATACGCAGTATTTT. Translation: CASSDAGRSTDTQYF. V is TRBV10-2 and J is TRBJ2-3; D is possibly TRBD2 (6 bases). The V end lost 3 bases, the J end lost 0 bases, and 10 bases lay between the germline ends. Germline CDR1 WSHSY, CDR2 SAAADI. The CDR3 is 15 residues long.

This sequence joins TRBV4-3 and TRBJ2-2; 8 bases map to TRBD1. The CDR3 loop spans 17 amino acids. Trimming at V came to 1 base and at J to 6 bases, leaving 10 bases not matched to a gene. Germline V gene lookup returns CDR1 LGHNA and CDR2 YSLEER. CDR3 bases: TGCGCCAGCAGCCAAGCGGGCAGGGGGCAGGGGGCCGGGGAGCTGTTTTTT. Protein sequence: CASSQAGRGQGAGELFF.

This sequence joins TRBV5-1 and TRBJ1-2, with unresolved D. Trimming stripped 7 bases from V and 3 bases from J, with 16 bases between. The CDR3 length is 14 residues. Germline assignment: CDR1 SGHRS and CDR2 YFSETQ. CDR3 nucleotides: TGCGCCAGCCGATCTTCTTTGGGTGACTATGGCTACACCTTC. It encodes CASRSSLGDYGYTF. The complete variable domain, with remaining parts taken from reference TRBV5-1 and TRBJ1-2, reads KAGVTQTPRYLIKTRGQQVTLSCSPISGHRSVSWYQQTPGQGLQFLFEYFSETQRNKGNFPGRFSGRQFSNSRSEMNVSTLELGDSALYLCASRSSLGDYGYTFGSGTRLTVV.

The J gene is TRBJ1-2, the V gene TRBV7-2; tentative D call: TRBD1 (5 bases). Deletions cut 5 bases from V and 5 bases from J, with 12 bases between. CDR3 length: 13 amino acids. CDR1 is SGHTA and CDR2 is FQGNSA in the germline V gene. The CDR3 here is CASSPTAGYGYTF. DNA for the CDR3: TGTGCCAGCAGCCCCACCGCAGGGTATGGCTACACCTTC.

The chain recombines TRBV4-2 with TRBJ1-2; 7 bases align to TRBD1. The V and J ends lost 1 base and 14 bases, in that order; junction bases with no gene match: 22. The CDR3 covers 17 residues. Per the germline V gene, CDR1 is LGHNA and CDR2 is YNFKEQ. CDR3 DNA: TGTGCCAGCAGCCAAGCGGTGTTAGGGGGCGCGGCTCGATACGGGACCTTC. Its translation: CASSQAVLGGAARYGTF.

The V gene is TRBV5-4, the J gene TRBJ2-2, with 7 bases that match TRBD1. Germline V gene lookup returns CDR1 SGHNT and CDR2 YYREEE (reference sequence). The CDR3 is 16 residues long. Trimming took 5 bases from V and 2 from J; bases not matched to a gene: 9. In DNA, the CDR3 is TGTGCCAGCAGTCGAACCCGGGACAGAAACACCGGGGAGCTGTTTTTT. This sequence encodes CASSRTRDRNTGELFF. Complete variable domain (other parts from reference TRBV5-4 and TRBJ2-2): ETGVTQSPTHLIKTRGQQVTLRCSSQSGHNTVSWYQQALGQGPQFIFQYYREEENGRGNFPPRFSGLQFPNYSSELNVNALELDDSALYLCASSRTRDRNTGELFFGEGSRLTVL.

The chain carries TRBV9 and TRBJ2-3; a possible D gene is TRBD2 (6 bases). The CDR3 loop spans 13 amino acids. V was trimmed by 4 bases and J by 6 bases, leaving 12 bases between them. Germline CDR1 and CDR2: SGDLS and YYNGEE. CDR3 sequence: CASSLGGSDTQYF. In DNA, the CDR3 is TGTGCCAGCAGCCTTGGGGGGTCGGATACGCAGTATTTT.